The 28 T cell receptor beta chains reported below all come from one sample, sequenced in a study of CD8+ T cells in alopecia areata. Extracted from the samples, RNA was reverse transcribed into cDNA to serve as the sequencing template. The table came from immunoSEQ multiplex PCR; TCRdb's copy has only in-frame clones and leaves some out. Here the sample spans roughly 200,000 clones, roughly 63% being singletons. This sample comprised CD4+ T cells sorted from blood, obtained at week 0. The receptors here all came from a human donor with alopecia areata.

This clone was counted only a few times. The chain combines TRBV29-1 with TRBJ2-7; perhaps TRBD1 as D (6 bases). There are 15 residues in the CDR3. Germline lookup yields CDR1 SQVTM and CDR2 ANQGSEA. V gave up 6 bases and J gave up 0 bases, with 18 bases separating them. The DNA for the CDR3 is TGCAGCGTCTCCGGGACATCCAGCATCTCCTACGAGCAGTACTTC. It yields the protein CSVSGTSSISYEQYF.

The sample holds one count of this clone. The V gene is TRBV29-1, the J gene TRBJ2-7; 7 nucleotides agree with TRBD1. The CDR3 covers 12 residues. J lost 4 bases, V lost 7 bases, and 7 bases had no gene match. Germline assignment: CDR1 SQVTM and CDR2 ANQGSEA. Here the CDR3 DNA reads TGCAGCGCTAGGGACAGACAGTACGAGCAGTACTTC. This translates into CSARDRQYEQYF.

This chain joins TRBV29-1 and TRBJ2-5, with D perhaps TRBD1 (6 bases). Germline V gene data show CDR1 as SQVTM and CDR2 as ANQGSEA. The CDR3 extends over 12 amino acids. V was shortened by 6 bases and J by 3 bases, with 11 bases between the two germline ends. The CDR3 loop reads CSVVQGEETQYF. For the CDR3, the DNA is TGCAGCGTAGTACAGGGTGAAGAGACCCAGTACTTC.

This clone showed up just once. This specimen includes other DNA sequences encoding the same CDR3. The rearrangement links TRBV29-1 to TRBJ1-1; 7 positions agree with TRBD1. Per germline, CDR1 SQVTM and CDR2 ANQGSEA. The V and J ends lost 6 bases and 1 base, in that order; junction bases with no gene match: 8. The CDR3 length is 14 residues. The CDR3: CSVLSGTANTEAFF. CDR3 DNA sequence: TGCAGCGTATTATCCGGGACAGCGAACACTGAAGCTTTCTTT. The full variable domain, its missing parts supplied by reference TRBV29-1 and TRBJ1-1, is SAVISQKPSRDICQRGTSLTIQCQVDSQVTMMFWYRQQPGQSLTLIATANQGSEATYESGFVIDKFPISRPNLTFSTLTVSNMSPEDSSIYLCSVLSGTANTEAFFGQGTRLTVV.

The J gene is TRBJ2-5, the V gene TRBV7-2; 8 bases agree with TRBD1. With 5 bases clipped from V and 4 bases from J, the junction kept 6 bases outside the gene matches. In germline, CDR1 is SGHTA, CDR2 FQGNSA. This CDR3 has 14 residues. In nucleotides, the CDR3 is TGTGCCAGCAGCCGCCGGACAGGGCTAGAGACCCAGTACTTC. Amino acid sequence: CASSRRTGLETQYF.

This chain connects TRBV10-3 to TRBJ1-2; D not resolved. The CDR3 is 12 amino acids. Trimming cost V 11 bases and J 2 bases, with 12 bases left between them. The germline V gene has CDR1 ENHRY and CDR2 SYGVKD. This CDR3 is CAAEGENYGYTF. The CDR3 bases are TGTGCCGCCGAGGGAGAGAACTATGGCTACACCTTC.

This clone was detected a few times. The V call is TRBV29-1, the J call TRBJ1-2, with D perhaps TRBD1 (5 bases). The ends were cut back, 4 bases at V and 3 bases at J, with 12 bases in the middle. The V gene's germline CDR1 is SQVTM and CDR2 ANQGSEA. This CDR3 has 13 amino acids. The CDR3 loop reads CSVGGRADYGYTF. CDR3 coding DNA: TGCAGCGTTGGGGGACGGGCTGACTATGGCTACACCTTC.

This chain uses TRBV9 with TRBJ2-2, with a possible D match to TRBD2 (6 bases). From germline, CDR1 is SGDLS and CDR2 YYNGEE. The length of the CDR3 is 16 residues. V was trimmed by 1 base and J by 5 bases, leaving 15 bases between them. CDR3 region: CASSVTAGRKTGELFF. CDR3 DNA: TGTGCCAGCAGCGTAACGGCGGGGAGAAAAACCGGGGAGCTGTTTTTT.

This clone was seen more than once but under ten times. The rearrangement links TRBV9 to TRBJ2-5; D possibly matches TRBD1 or TRBD2 (5 bases each). The CDR3 runs 13 residues. V lost 0 bases and J 4 bases, leaving 7 bases between the germline ends. The germline V gene encodes CDR1 SGDLS and CDR2 YYNGEE. The CDR3 DNA sequence: TGTGCCAGCAGCGTAGGTGGGGGAGAGACCCAGTACTTC. Encoded protein: CASSVGGGETQYF. Using reference TRBV9 and TRBJ2-5 for the parts outside the CDR3, the full variable domain is DSGVTQTPKHLITATGQRVTLRCSPRSGDLSVYWYQQSLDQGLQFLIQYYNGEERAKGNILERFSAQQFPDLHSELNLSSLELGDSALYFCASSVGGGETQYFGPGTRLLVL.

This clone was found once. The J gene is TRBJ1-4, the V gene TRBV20-1; D remains unclear. Germline values: CDR1 DFQATT, CDR2 SNEGSKA (reference sequence). Trimming took off 6 bases at V and 7 bases at J, with 9 bases between the two ends. The CDR3 loop spans 11 amino acids. DNA for the CDR3: TGCAGTGCCCCTTCCGGTGAAAAACTGTTTTTT. Translation gives CSAPSGEKLFF.

The rearrangement uses TRBV10-2 and TRBJ1-2; 9 nucleotides align to TRBD1. V dropped 10 bases and J dropped 4; count of bases not matched to a gene: 4. The CDR3 sequence is 12 residues long. Looked up from germline, CDR1 is WSHSY and CDR2 is SAAADI. CDR3 protein: CATTGQGYGYTF. The CDR3 DNA reads as TGCGCCACCACGGGACAGGGCTATGGCTACACCTTC.

The chain has TRBV11-2 and TRBJ2-7; no firm D call. The germline V and J ends were trimmed by 4 bases and 2 bases, with 3 bases remaining between them. The CDR3 is 11 amino acids. Per the germline V gene, CDR1 is SGHAT and CDR2 is FQNNGV. CDR3 nucleotides: TGTGCCAGCAGCTCAGCCTACGAGCAGTACTTC. Protein: CASSSAYEQYF.

The chain couples TRBV13 to TRBJ1-2; 7 bases map to TRBD1. The length of the CDR3 is 14 residues. Germline values: CDR1 PRHDT, CDR2 FYEKMQ (reference sequence). V was pared by 0 bases and J by 5 bases, with 3 bases of the junction left unmatched. The CDR3 loop is CASSLGPGGYGYTF. CDR3 DNA sequence: TGTGCCAGCAGCTTAGGTCCAGGGGGTTATGGCTACACCTTC.

The rearrangement joins TRBV7-6 to TRBJ2-5; D ambiguous. The CDR3 has 14 residues. The germline gives CDR1 SGHVS, CDR2 FNYEAQ. V was clipped by 3 bases and J by 5 bases, with 13 bases between them. The CDR3 sequence: CASSLAGAGETQYF. The CDR3 DNA sequence: TGTGCCAGCAGCTTGGCAGGCGCCGGGGAGACCCAGTACTTC.

This clone was seen more than once but under ten times. V and J are TRBV7-8 and TRBJ1-4, with 8 nucleotides matching TRBD1. The CDR3 runs to 15 residues. Germline CDR1 is SGHVS and CDR2 is FQNEAQ. The V and J ends lost 5 bases and 5 bases, in that order; junction bases with no gene match: 7. CDR3 sequence: CASSGQGTPNEKLFF. The CDR3 nucleotides are TGTGCCAGCAGCGGACAGGGCACCCCGAATGAAAAACTGTTTTTT.

Comments on this clone: Its ends do not fully match the called genes, so a read error is possible. The CDR3 loop reads CSALLRQPIF. CDR3 DNA: TGCAGTGCCCTCCTCCGCCAGCCTATTTTT. The chain joins TRBV20-1 to TRBJ1-4; D not resolved. Germline V CDR1 and CDR2: DFQATT, SNEGSKA (reference sequence). This CDR3 is 10 amino acids long.

In its sample, this clone was seen a few times. Other DNA sequences in this specimen translate into the identical CDR3. This rearrangement joins TRBV7-2 to TRBJ2-3; D is perhaps TRBD2 (5 bases). The CDR3 contains 12 residues. Per germline, CDR1 SGHTA and CDR2 FQGNSA. Trimming cost V 4 bases and J 4 bases, with 6 bases left between them. The CDR3 is CASSSRADTQYF. The CDR3, as DNA: TGTGCCAGCAGCTCGAGGGCAGATACGCAGTATTTT.

This clone was found a few times. J is TRBJ2-6 and V is TRBV10-3; 7 nucleotides agree with TRBD1. The CDR3 has 18 amino acids. Losses at the gene ends were 5 bases for V and 0 bases for J; bases not matched to a gene: 10. The germline gives CDR1 ENHRY, CDR2 SYGVKD. This CDR3 is CAISYRTGLSSGANVLTF. The CDR3 DNA is TGTGCCATCAGTTATCGGACAGGCCTATCCTCTGGGGCCAACGTCCTGACTTTC.

This clone was detected many times. The V and J genes are TRBV7-2 and TRBJ1-2; D perhaps matches TRBD1 (6 bases). The CDR3 spans 15 residues. Germline-derived CDR1 and CDR2 are SGHTA and FQGNSA. The V gene lost 5 bases and the J gene lost 0 bases, with 13 bases spanning the gap. CDR3 bases: TGTGCCAGCAGCCCCCGCGGGGGCGCTAACTATGGCTACACCTTC. Translation: CASSPRGGANYGYTF.

J is TRBJ2-7 and V is TRBV4-3, with 7 bases that match TRBD1. The CDR3 covers 13 residues. CDR1 is LGHNA, CDR2 YSLEER, per germline. V shed 2 bases, J shed 7 bases, and the junction held 5 bases outside the gene matches. The DNA for the CDR3 is TGCGCCAGCAGCCAACTTGACAGGGCTGAGCAGTACTTC. It encodes CASSQLDRAEQYF.

The rearrangement joins TRBV9 to TRBJ2-5, with D unresolved. Germline V gives CDR1 SGDLS, CDR2 YYNGEE. Trimming stripped 0 bases from V and 5 bases from J, with 11 bases between. This CDR3 has 14 residues. The CDR3 DNA reads TGTGCCAGCAGCGTAGCCGTCTCCATTGAGACCCAGTACTTC. This codes for CASSVAVSIETQYF.

This clone was observed a handful of times. The rearrangement links TRBV29-1 to TRBJ2-2; D is unresolved. CDR1 is SQVTM and CDR2 is ANQGSEA in the germline V gene. Trimming took 4 bases from V and 4 from J, leaving 13 bases between them. The CDR3 sequence is 14 residues long. The CDR3 coding sequence is TGCAGCGTTGTGTATAGGGTTGGCACCGGGGAGCTGTTTTTT. Translated: CSVVYRVGTGELFF.

The chain is built from TRBV6-6 and TRBJ1-1; D gene ambiguous. This CDR3 comprises 11 residues. Germline CDR1 and CDR2: MNHNY and SVGAGI (reference sequence). With 5 bases removed from V and 7 bases from J, the gap between germline ends came to 8 bases. The CDR3 loop is CASSRIDEAFF. The CDR3 coding sequence is TGTGCCAGCAGTCGAATAGATGAAGCTTTCTTT.

In DNA, the CDR3 is TGTGCCTGGGAGGCGTCAGGGAACACTGAAGCTTTCTTT. Its protein is CAWEASGNTEAFF. The chain links TRBV30 to TRBJ1-1; the D is unclear. V lost 5 bases to trimming and J lost 1 base, with 11 bases between them. The CDR3 consists of 13 residues. From germline, CDR1 is GTSNPN and CDR2 SVGIG (reference sequence).

V and J are TRBV29-1 and TRBJ2-3; no clear D gene. The germline V gene has CDR1 SQVTM and CDR2 ANQGSEA. This CDR3 has 12 residues. The V end lost 8 bases, the J end lost 0 bases, and 9 bases lay between the germline ends. DNA of the CDR3: TGCAGCTTCTCGTCCAGCACAGATACGCAGTATTTT. Translating it yields CSFSSSTDTQYF.

This clone has a single count. This chain uses TRBV29-1 with TRBJ1-1; D possibly corresponds to TRBD1 (6 bases). The CDR3 length is 12 residues. The germline V and J ends were trimmed by 3 bases and 9 bases, with 14 bases remaining between them. Germline V lookup: CDR1 SQVTM, CDR2 ANQGSEA. The CDR3 DNA reads TGCAGCGTTGATCAGGGGCCGACTCAAGCTTTCTTT. Translation gives CSVDQGPTQAFF.

The rearrangement uses TRBV15 and TRBJ1-1; D gene unclear. In germline, CDR1 is LNHNV, CDR2 YYDKDF (reference sequence). The ends were cut back, 0 bases at V and 1 base at J, with 9 bases in the middle. CDR3 length: 15 amino acids. CDR3 in amino acids: CATSRDHLSNTEAFF. The DNA of the CDR3 is TGTGCCACCAGCAGAGATCACTTGTCGAACACTGAAGCTTTCTTT. Looking up the rest from reference TRBV15 and TRBJ1-1 gives the full variable domain: DAMVIQNPRYQVTQFGKPVTLSCSQTLNHNVMYWYQQKSSQAPKLLFHYYDKDFNNEADTPDNFQSRRPNTSFCFLDIRSPGLGDTAMYLCATSRDHLSNTEAFFGQGTRLTVV.

The J gene is TRBJ2-5, the V gene TRBV18; no clear D. CDR3 length: 12 residues. V dropped 0 bases and J dropped 7 bases, with 6 bases sitting between them. Germline V lookup: CDR1 KGHSH, CDR2 LQKENI. This chain's CDR3 is CASSPPFRTQYF. The CDR3 coding sequence is TGTGCCAGCTCACCACCTTTTCGGACCCAGTACTTC.